Following are 15 T cell receptor beta chains from one sample sequenced in a study of cytomegalovirus exposure and HLA in healthy donors. PCR primers comprised 60 Vbeta and 13 Jbeta primers. Generated by immunoSEQ multiplex PCR, the TCRdb table keeps only in-frame clones and is missing some. The profile shows around 120,000 clones, 81% of them singletons. The sequencing input was PBMCs. These receptors all come from a man aged 18-30 years in good health and CMV-seronegative.

The gene calls are TRBV27 and TRBJ2-5; possibly TRBD1 for D (5 bases). CDR1 and CDR2 (germline): MNHEY, SMNVEV (reference sequence). The CDR3 length is 15 residues. V was cut by 4 bases and J by 1 base, with 13 bases left in between. The CDR3 loop reads CASSSYLDSQETQYF. CDR3 in DNA: TGTGCCAGCAGTTCATACCTCGACAGCCAAGAGACCCAGTACTTC.

The V and J genes are TRBV10-1 and TRBJ2-5; D remains unclear. The germline gives CDR1 WNHNN, CDR2 SYGVQD (reference sequence). This CDR3 has 13 amino acids. Trimming pared 8 bases from V and 1 base from J, leaving 11 bases between. This CDR3 is CASSRVLQETQYF. The DNA for the CDR3 is TGCGCCAGCTCCCGGGTTCTCCAAGAGACCCAGTACTTC.

The chain is built from TRBV30 and TRBJ1-1; the D gene is possibly TRBD1 (5 bases). CDR1 is GTSNPN, CDR2 SVGIG, per germline (reference sequence). The CDR3 runs 10 residues. CDR3 in amino acids: CSGGGTEAFF. DNA for the CDR3: TGTTCGGGGGGGGGCACTGAAGCTTTCTTT.

The chain links TRBV7-6 to TRBJ2-2; 8 nucleotides agree with TRBD2. The CDR3 extends over 17 amino acids. V was pared by 1 base and J by 3 bases, with 7 bases of the junction left unmatched. Germline V gene data show CDR1 as SGHVS and CDR2 as FNYEAQ. The CDR3 DNA reads TGTGCCAGCAGCTTAGGATCTATAGCGGGGTACACCGGGGAGCTGTTTTTT. As protein: CASSLGSIAGYTGELFF.

The V gene is TRBV4-3, the J gene TRBJ1-3, with 7 positions matching TRBD1. The CDR3 length is 16 residues. Germline-derived CDR1 and CDR2 are LGHNA and YSLEER. V dropped 4 bases and J dropped 4; count of bases not matched to a gene: 10. CDR3 DNA: TGCGCCAGCAGCCGGCAGGGAAAGGGGGCCGGAAACACCATATATTTT. This encodes CASSRQGKGAGNTIYF.

Only a few counts were recorded for this clone. The V call is TRBV6-1, the J call TRBJ1-1, with D possibly being TRBD1 (5 bases). The CDR3 contains 14 residues. Germline V CDR1 and CDR2: MNHNS, SASEGT. Trimming shortened V by 2 bases and J by 0 bases, and 7 bases separated the two germline ends. The CDR3 DNA reads TGTGCCAGCAGTGAATGGACAATGAACACTGAAGCTTTCTTT. Residues: CASSEWTMNTEAFF.

This chain links TRBV6-1 with TRBJ2-3; 14 bases agree with TRBD2. The CDR3 has 14 residues. The germline CDR1 and CDR2 sequences are MNHNS and SASEGT. Trimming removed 4 bases from V and 6 bases from J; junction bases left unmatched: 0. CDR3 sequence reads: CASSGLAGGDTQYF. For the CDR3, the DNA is TGTGCCAGCAGTGGACTAGCGGGGGGGGATACGCAGTATTTT.

The CDR3 DNA is TGCGCCAGCAGCTTACTTTTAGGGGGCTACGAGCAGTACTTC. Its translation: CASSLLLGGYEQYF. The V gene is TRBV5-1, the J gene TRBJ2-7; the D gene is possibly TRBD1 (6 bases). Per the germline V gene, CDR1 is SGHRS and CDR2 is YFSETQ. The CDR3 runs 14 residues. Trimming removed 2 bases from V and 3 bases from J, with 12 bases in between. Full variable domain (outside the CDR3, taken from reference TRBV5-1 and TRBJ2-7): KAGVTQTPRYLIKTRGQQVTLSCSPISGHRSVSWYQQTPGQGLQFLFEYFSETQRNKGNFPGRFSGRQFSNSRSEMNVSTLELGDSALYLCASSLLLGGYEQYFGPGTRLTVT.

This sequence joins TRBV7-9 and TRBJ1-1; the match to TRBD1 covers 9 bases. The CDR3 loop spans 14 amino acids. Germline V lookup: CDR1 SEHNR, CDR2 FQNEAQ (reference sequence). V gave up 0 bases and J gave up 11 bases; unmatched junction bases: 7. CDR3 nucleotide sequence: TGTGCCAGCAGCTTAGCGCAGGGACAGGGAAGGGCTTTCTTT. Protein: CASSLAQGQGRAFF.

The rearrangement joins TRBV29-1 to TRBJ1-1, with D perhaps TRBD1 (6 bases). V was cut by 5 bases and J by 5 bases, with 15 bases left in between. The CDR3 is 13 amino acids. Germline CDR1 SQVTM, CDR2 ANQGSEA. CDR3 in amino acids: CSVTHREGTEAFF. DNA of the CDR3: TGCAGCGTTACCCACAGGGAGGGAACTGAAGCTTTCTTT.

This chain uses TRBV5-4 with TRBJ1-4; no clear D. Trimming removed 2 bases at V and 2 bases at J, with 7 bases between. The CDR3 covers 14 residues. Germline lookup yields CDR1 SGHNT and CDR2 YYREEE (reference sequence). In nucleotides, the CDR3 is TGTGCCAGCAGCTTCGAGAGGACTAATGAAAAACTGTTTTTT. It codes for CASSFERTNEKLFF.

This chain joins TRBV6-4 and TRBJ1-6, with TRBD1 as a possible D gene (6 bases). From germline, CDR1 is MRHNA and CDR2 SNTAGT. Trimming left V 6 bases short and J 7 bases short, with 16 bases between. This CDR3 comprises 15 residues. CDR3: CASRQRGASNSPLHF. CDR3 bases: TGTGCCAGCAGGCAGCGGGGGGCTAGCAATTCACCCCTCCACTTT.

The V gene is TRBV6-6, the J gene TRBJ2-5; 10 bases match TRBD2. CDR1 is MNHNY and CDR2 is SVGAGI in the germline V gene (reference sequence). The CDR3 is made up of 15 amino acids. V trimming: 4 bases; J trimming: 5 bases; junction bases outside the gene matches: 7. CDR3 region: CASSSRTSGWETQYF. The DNA of the CDR3 is TGTGCCAGCAGTTCTCGGACTAGCGGATGGGAGACCCAGTACTTC.

A single count supports this clone. The chain has TRBV11-2 and TRBJ1-5; a weak D match, TRBD1 (5 bases). This CDR3 contains 14 residues. V dropped 5 bases and J dropped 7 bases, with 15 bases sitting between them. Per the germline V gene, CDR1 is SGHAT and CDR2 is FQNNGV. This chain's CDR3 is CASSPTWGGQPQHF. In DNA form, the CDR3 reads TGTGCCAGCAGCCCGACGTGGGGGGGGCAGCCCCAGCATTTT.

The V gene is TRBV25-1, the J gene TRBJ2-7; D is possibly TRBD1 (5 bases). With 2 bases removed from V and 1 base from J, the gap between germline ends came to 18 bases. CDR3 length equals 17 residues. The germline V gene encodes CDR1 MGHDK and CDR2 SYGVNS. CDR3 sequence: CASSEGQGRRPSYEQYF. The DNA of the CDR3 is TGTGCCAGCAGTGAAGGCCAGGGTCGACGACCTTCCTACGAGCAGTACTTC.